This passage covers 31 T cell receptor beta chains from one sample sequenced in a study of shared clonotypes between healthy human individuals (TCRdb year 2020). The library was generated by the immunoSEQ multiplex PCR assay. TCRdb took over this immuneACCESS table, retaining in-frame rearrangements with V and J assigned. Such tables are incomplete; in checked studies, under half of the missing clones stem from an unresolved V gene, and the remainder is unexplained. In all, the sample holds roughly 2 million clones, and over 85% of those were seen once. The leading ten clones occupy 0.85% to 1.3% of the sample. CD8 naive samples were obtained by positive selection for CCR7 among CD45RO-negative cells, yielding a CD45RA+CCR7+ population from which TemRA cells were excluded. Sequencing was carried out using naive CD8+ T cells sorted from blood. In the paper's terms, the cell subset or site label means: CD45RA+CCR7+. These receptors were taken from a man between 18 and 29 years old in good health.

This clone has a handful of counts. This chain links TRBV9 with TRBJ1-1; no reliable D call. Germline V gene lookup returns CDR1 SGDLS and CDR2 YYNGEE. V was trimmed by 0 bases and J by 1 base, leaving 7 bases between them. This CDR3 is built from 14 residues. The DNA for the CDR3 is TGTGCCAGCAGCGTAGGATATAAGAACACTGAAGCTTTCTTT. It is translated as CASSVGYKNTEAFF.

This chain's CDR3 is CASGTSGSHKQYF. Here the CDR3 DNA reads TGTGCCAGCGGGACTAGCGGGAGCCACAAGCAGTACTTC. This chain uses TRBV21-1 with TRBJ2-7; TRBD2 is the table's D call and was not checked against the DNA. TRBV21-1 is listed as a pseudogene. There are 13 residues in the CDR3.

J is TRBJ2-1 and V is TRBV28, with D maybe TRBD1 (6 bases). Trimming pared 8 bases from V and 6 bases from J, leaving 20 bases between. In germline, CDR1 is MDHEN, CDR2 SYDVKM. This CDR3 comprises 15 residues. The DNA of the CDR3 is TGTGCCAGCGGTCAAACACAGGGTCAGATCAATGAGCAGTTCTTC. Translation gives CASGQTQGQINEQFF.

Comments on this clone: The same CDR3 is also encoded by other DNA sequences in this sample. The chain has TRBV7-9 and TRBJ2-3, with 10 bases lining up with TRBD2. This CDR3 spans 15 amino acids. The ends lost 4 bases at V and 4 bases at J; junction bases unmatched: 5. Per the germline V gene, CDR1 is SEHNR and CDR2 is FQNEAQ (reference sequence). CDR3: CASSSGTSEADTQYF. In DNA, the CDR3 is TGTGCCAGCAGCTCAGGGACTAGCGAGGCAGATACGCAGTATTTT.

The chain links TRBV19 to TRBJ1-6; D is ambiguous. Germline V gene data show CDR1 as LNHDA and CDR2 as SQIVND (reference sequence). This CDR3 contains 15 residues. Trimming shortened V by 4 bases and J by 4 bases, and 11 bases separated the two germline ends. CDR3 sequence: CASSTTDGYNSPLHF. The CDR3 region has the DNA TGTGCCAGTAGTACTACGGACGGGTATAATTCACCCCTCCACTTT.

In this sample, this clone turned up once. This chain connects TRBV28 to TRBJ2-2; 10 nucleotides match TRBD1. CDR1 and CDR2 (germline): MDHEN, SYDVKM. This CDR3 has 14 amino acids. V lost 5 bases and J lost 5; bases outside the gene matches: 2. The CDR3 nucleotides read TGTGCCAGCAGTGGACAGGGGGAGACCGGGGAGCTGTTTTTT. Its translation: CASSGQGETGELFF.

This chain connects TRBV6-6 to TRBJ2-3; D not resolved. This CDR3 has 13 residues. The germline V and J ends were trimmed by 4 bases and 1 base, with 6 bases remaining between them. Germline CDR1 MNHNY, CDR2 SVGAGI (reference sequence). The CDR3 here is CASSFTGTDTQYF. The CDR3 bases are TGTGCCAGCAGTTTCACCGGCACAGATACGCAGTATTTT.

The J gene is TRBJ2-3, the V gene TRBV4-3; no firm D call. Germline V gene data show CDR1 as LGHNA and CDR2 as YSLEER. The CDR3 contains 13 residues. The ends were cut back, 4 bases at V and 2 bases at J, with 7 bases in the middle. The CDR3 loop is CASSPSLTDTQYF. CDR3 coding DNA: TGCGCCAGCAGCCCCTCGCTCACAGATACGCAGTATTTT.

V and J are TRBV25-1 and TRBJ1-6; a weak D match, TRBD1 (6 bases). This CDR3 has 13 residues. Trimming removed 4 bases from V and 7 bases from J, with 8 bases in between. Germline CDR1 is MGHDK and CDR2 is SYGVNS. The CDR3 DNA sequence: TGTGCCAGCAGTGGACAGGAGAATTCACCCCTCCACTTT. Protein sequence: CASSGQENSPLHF.

This chain links TRBV1 with TRBJ2-7. TRBV1 is designated a pseudogene. There are 11 residues in the CDR3. The DNA for the CDR3 is TGCACCAGCAGCCAAGTAGGGGAGCAGTACTTC. Translating gives CTSSQVGEQYF.

In the case of this clone: The identical CDR3 is also encoded by other nucleotide sequences in the sample. The genes are TRBV30 and TRBJ2-7; possibly TRBD2 for D (5 bases). The germline V gene has CDR1 GTSNPN and CDR2 SVGIG (reference sequence). The CDR3 totals 12 residues. V lost 2 bases to trimming and J lost 0 bases, with 5 bases between them. The CDR3 DNA sequence: TGTGCCTGGAGTCGGGACTCCTACGAGCAGTACTTC. This sequence encodes CAWSRDSYEQYF.

The chain employs TRBV27 and TRBJ2-7; the D gene is possibly TRBD1 (5 bases). Germline V gene data show CDR1 as MNHEY and CDR2 as SMNVEV (reference sequence). The CDR3 contains 15 residues. Between the trimmed V and J ends, which lost 2 bases and 3 bases, there was a span of 14 bases. CDR3: CASSLGRGPLYEQYF. The CDR3, as DNA: TGTGCCAGCAGTTTAGGAAGGGGCCCCCTCTACGAGCAGTACTTC.

This chain links TRBV7-3 with TRBJ1-1, with a tentative D call TRBD1 (5 bases). V was pared by 5 bases and J by 0 bases, with 10 bases between. Per the germline V gene, CDR1 is SGHTA and CDR2 is FQGTGA. The CDR3 extends over 14 amino acids. The CDR3 is CASSPQGVNTEAFF. CDR3 DNA: TGTGCCAGCAGCCCGCAGGGTGTGAACACTGAAGCTTTCTTT. Drawing the rest from reference TRBV7-3 and TRBJ1-1, the complete variable domain is GAGVSQTPSNKVTEKGKYVELRCDPISGHTALYWYRQSLGQGPEFLIYFQGTGAADDSGLPNDRFFAVRPEGSVSTLKIQRTERGDSAVYLCASSPQGVNTEAFFGQGTRLTVV.

V is TRBV6-6 and J is TRBJ2-5; either TRBD1 or TRBD2 may fit D (5 bases each). The ends were cut back, 2 bases at V and 1 base at J, with 11 bases in the middle. Germline V CDR1 and CDR2: MNHNY, SVGAGI (reference sequence). The CDR3 spans 15 residues. CDR3 loop: CASSYLGDAQETQYF. Written as DNA, the CDR3 is TGTGCCAGCAGTTACCTCGGGGACGCCCAAGAGACCCAGTACTTC.

The chain has TRBV7-2 and TRBJ2-1, with 9 bases fitting TRBD2. The germline gives CDR1 SGHTA, CDR2 FQGNSA. V was pared by 6 bases and J by 3 bases, with 6 bases of the junction left unmatched. The CDR3 has 15 residues. The CDR3 region has the DNA TGTGCCAGCAGTCCAATAGCGGGAGTCTACAATGAGCAGTTCTTC. Translated, it gives CASSPIAGVYNEQFF.

The gene calls are TRBV25-1 and TRBJ1-5; 7 bases are shared with TRBD1. CDR3 length: 14 residues. Per germline, CDR1 MGHDK and CDR2 SYGVNS. Trimming removed 5 bases from V and 4 bases from J; junction bases left unmatched: 5. The chain's CDR3 is CASSPGTVNQPQHF. CDR3 nucleotide sequence: TGTGCCAGCAGTCCTGGGACAGTAAATCAGCCCCAGCATTTT.

The chain recombines TRBV13 with TRBJ2-1; TRBD2 matches 12 bases. Unmatched junction bases numbered 4, after V lost 4 bases and J lost 3 bases. CDR3 size: 16 residues. Germline loops: CDR1 PRHDT, CDR2 FYEKMQ (reference sequence). CDR3: CASSSGLAGYYNEQFF. CDR3 coding DNA: TGTGCCAGCAGCTCCGGACTAGCGGGATACTACAATGAGCAGTTCTTC.

The chain joins TRBV30 to TRBJ1-1; 9 nucleotides align to TRBD1. V lost 6 bases to trimming and J lost 0 bases; unmatched junction nucleotides: 11. CDR3 length: 16 residues. CDR1 is GTSNPN and CDR2 is SVGIG in the germline V gene (reference sequence). In DNA form, the CDR3 reads TGTGCCTGTCACGGGACAGGGCCCCATATGAACACTGAAGCTTTCTTT. Protein: CACHGTGPHMNTEAFF.

The gene calls are TRBV6-1 and TRBJ1-6; D is ambiguous. The germline V gene encodes CDR1 MNHNS and CDR2 SASEGT. V was trimmed by 4 bases and J by 6 bases, leaving 7 bases between them. CDR3 size: 13 residues. The CDR3 loop reads CASSADLNSPLHF. CDR3 sequence (DNA): TGTGCCAGCAGTGCAGACCTTAATTCACCCCTCCACTTT.

This clone has just a few counts. The V gene is TRBV29-1, the J gene TRBJ1-1; TRBD1 matches 9 bases. Germline assignment: CDR1 SQVTM and CDR2 ANQGSEA. This CDR3 region has 16 residues. V dropped 4 bases and J dropped 4; count of bases not matched to a gene: 13. The CDR3 DNA sequence: TGCAGCGTTGTTTATGGGACAGGGTCCGTGGGCACTGAAGCTTTCTTT. It yields the protein CSVVYGTGSVGTEAFF.

The chain employs TRBV11-3 and TRBJ2-5, with 8 bases fitting TRBD1. V lost 6 bases, J lost 5 bases, and 8 bases stayed unmatched. The CDR3 spans 14 residues. CDR1 and CDR2 (germline): SGHNT, YENEEA. The CDR3 DNA reads as TGTGCCAGCAGTACCGGGACAGGTCTGGAGACCCAGTACTTC. Translating it yields CASSTGTGLETQYF.

CDR3 sequence reads: CASSFRDRVTGELFF. The CDR3 nucleotides are TGCGCCAGCAGCTTTCGGGACAGGGTTACCGGGGAGCTGTTTTTT. This rearrangement joins TRBV4-1 to TRBJ2-2, with TRBD1 identical over 9 bases. J was trimmed by 5 bases and V by 5 bases; bases with no gene match: 6. This CDR3 is built from 15 residues. Per germline, CDR1 MGHRA and CDR2 YSYEKL.

This clone was seen just once. The rearrangement uses TRBV13 and TRBJ1-2, with a tentative D call TRBD1 (5 bases). The germline gives CDR1 PRHDT, CDR2 FYEKMQ (reference sequence). The CDR3 is 13 residues long. The V gene lost 6 bases and the J gene lost 6 bases, with 14 bases spanning the gap. The CDR3 region is CASSPEAQDGYTF. The CDR3 nucleotides read TGTGCCAGCAGTCCAGAAGCACAGGATGGCTACACCTTC.

Concerning this clone itself: This sample also contains other DNA sequences that code for the same CDR3. This rearrangement joins TRBV5-6 to TRBJ2-1; D is uncertain. The germline CDR1 and CDR2 sequences are SGHDT and YYEEEE. This CDR3 spans 13 amino acids. Trimming removed 1 base from V and 4 bases from J, with 6 bases in between. In DNA form, the CDR3 reads TGTGCCAGCAGCTTGCCCATATACAATGAGCAGTTCTTC. This gives the protein CASSLPIYNEQFF.

This chain joins TRBV27 and TRBJ2-7; TRBD2 is a possible D gene (5 bases). The CDR3 totals 15 residues. V was shortened by 4 bases and J by 1 base, with 14 bases between the two germline ends. CDR1 MNHEY and CDR2 SMNVEV come from the germline V gene (reference sequence). CDR3 loop: CASSSIVGVSYEQYF. CDR3 DNA sequence: TGTGCCAGCAGTTCGATTGTCGGGGTTTCCTACGAGCAGTACTTC.

Worth noting for this clone: The same CDR3 can be traced to other DNA sequences in this sample. This rearrangement joins TRBV7-9 to TRBJ2-7, with D possibly called TRBD1 or TRBD2 (5 bases each). V lost 5 bases and J lost 3, with 11 bases in between. In germline, CDR1 is SEHNR, CDR2 FQNEAQ (reference sequence). The CDR3 spans 13 residues. CDR3 residues: CASSPRDGYEQYF. The CDR3 DNA is TGTGCCAGCAGCCCCCGGGACGGCTACGAGCAGTACTTC. The variable domain in full, completed from reference TRBV7-9 and TRBJ2-7, reads DTGVSQNPRHKITKRGQNVTFRCDPISEHNRLYWYRQTLGQGPEFLTYFQNEAQLEKSRLLSDRFSAERPKGSFSTLEIQRTEQGDSAMYLCASSPRDGYEQYFGPGTRLTVT.

This chain links TRBV7-8 with TRBJ2-3; possibly TRBD1 or TRBD2 for D (5 bases each). CDR1 SGHVS and CDR2 FQNEAQ come from the germline V gene. Trimming removed 4 bases at V and 2 bases at J, with 16 bases between. The CDR3 extends over 16 amino acids. The CDR3 DNA reads as TGTGCCAGCAGCTCCTCCGTGACAGACTACACAGATACGCAGTATTTT. The encoded protein is CASSSSVTDYTDTQYF.

Worth noting for this clone: The same CDR3 can be traced to other DNA sequences in this sample. The CDR3: CASSLAGGTGELFF. The CDR3 DNA follows: TGCGCCAGCAGTCTAGCGGGAGGAACCGGGGAGCTGTTTTTT. The chain recombines TRBV10-1 with TRBJ2-2; TRBD2 matches 11 bases. The junction had 1 base not matched to a gene; V was cut back by 5 bases and J by 5 bases. This CDR3 has 14 residues. Germline lookup yields CDR1 WNHNN and CDR2 SYGVQD (reference sequence).

The gene calls are TRBV7-2 and TRBJ2-5; 14 nucleotides agree with TRBD2. This CDR3 comprises 16 residues. V shed 4 bases, J shed 4 bases, and the junction held 5 bases outside the gene matches. Germline-derived CDR1 and CDR2 are SGHTA and FQGNSA. The CDR3 region is CASSSPGLAGVETQYF. The CDR3 bases are TGTGCCAGCAGCTCCCCGGGACTAGCGGGAGTAGAGACCCAGTACTTC.

CDR3 bases: TGTGCCAGCAGTGAAGAGGGGACAGGGAGCTACGAGCAGTACTTC. The encoded protein is CASSEEGTGSYEQYF. The chain joins TRBV2 to TRBJ2-7, with 9 bases identical to TRBD1. There are 15 residues in the CDR3. Germline V lookup: CDR1 SNHLY, CDR2 FYNNEI. J lost 3 bases, V lost 1 base, and 4 bases had no gene match.

This clone was seen a single time. This CDR3 is also generated by other DNA sequences in the sample. The rearrangement uses TRBV5-4 and TRBJ2-7; D remains ambiguous. From germline, CDR1 is SGHNT and CDR2 YYREEE (reference sequence). This CDR3 region has 13 residues. The V end lost 1 base, the J end lost 0 bases, and 5 bases lay between the germline ends. CDR3: CASSLRSSYEQYF. The CDR3 coding sequence is TGTGCCAGCAGCTTGAGATCCTCCTACGAGCAGTACTTC.